This T cell receptor (beta chain) was retrieved from a study of shared clonotypes between healthy human individuals. Per germline, CDR1 MNHEY and CDR2 SVGAGI. The CDR3 covers 14 residues. The germline V and J ends were trimmed by 5 bases and 2 bases, with 13 bases remaining between them. Authors' methods: Filtering of immunoSEQ junctional sequences could not match full-length read filtering. The data were produced by immunoSEQ multiplex PCR, yet TCRdb's version contains in-frame clones alone and is incomplete. D and trimming come from the DNA, and the V and J calls and clone size come from that table. The sample holds around 480,000 clones, about three quarters seen once.

The receptor comes from a woman in her forties in good health. Some clones in this sample may be carry-over from other donors' samples. The sequenced material came from PBMCs. This chain links TRBV6-5 with TRBJ2-7; weak D call: TRBD1 (6 bases). CDR3 loop: CASSPDRIPYEQYF. The CDR3 DNA follows: TGTGCCAGCAGTCCCGACAGGATCCCCTACGAGCAGTACTTC.